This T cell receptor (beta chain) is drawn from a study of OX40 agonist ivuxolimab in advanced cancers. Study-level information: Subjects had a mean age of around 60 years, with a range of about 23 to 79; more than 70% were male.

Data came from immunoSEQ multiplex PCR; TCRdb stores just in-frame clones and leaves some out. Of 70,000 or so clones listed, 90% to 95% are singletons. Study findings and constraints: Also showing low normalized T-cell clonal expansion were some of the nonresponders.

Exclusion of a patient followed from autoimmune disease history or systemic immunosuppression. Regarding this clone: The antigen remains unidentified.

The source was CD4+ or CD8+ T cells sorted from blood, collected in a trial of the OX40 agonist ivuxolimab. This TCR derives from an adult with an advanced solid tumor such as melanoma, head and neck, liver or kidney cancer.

CDR3: CASSLESRNQPQHF. The CDR3 DNA reads TGTGCCAGCAGCTTGGAATCTAGGAATCAGCCCCAGCATTTT. This chain links TRBV5-8 with TRBJ1-5; D remains unclear. The CDR3 runs 14 residues. The germline CDR1 and CDR2 sequences are SGHTS and YDEGEE. V lost 0 bases to trimming and J lost 4 bases, with 8 bases between them.